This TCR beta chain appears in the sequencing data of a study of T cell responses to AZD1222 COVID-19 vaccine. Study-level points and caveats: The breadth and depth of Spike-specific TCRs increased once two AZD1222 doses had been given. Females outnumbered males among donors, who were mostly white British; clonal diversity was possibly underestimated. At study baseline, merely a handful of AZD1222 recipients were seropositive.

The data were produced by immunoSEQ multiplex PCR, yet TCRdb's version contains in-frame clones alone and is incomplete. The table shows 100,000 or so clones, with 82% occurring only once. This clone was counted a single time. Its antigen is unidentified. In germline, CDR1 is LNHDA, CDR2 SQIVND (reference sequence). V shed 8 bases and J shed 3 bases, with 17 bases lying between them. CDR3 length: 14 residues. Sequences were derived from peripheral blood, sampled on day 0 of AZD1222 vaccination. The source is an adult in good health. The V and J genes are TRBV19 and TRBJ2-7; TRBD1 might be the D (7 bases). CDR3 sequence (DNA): TGTGCCAGTTCGGACCACAGGGGAGGCTACGAGCAGTACTTC. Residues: CASSDHRGGYEQYF.